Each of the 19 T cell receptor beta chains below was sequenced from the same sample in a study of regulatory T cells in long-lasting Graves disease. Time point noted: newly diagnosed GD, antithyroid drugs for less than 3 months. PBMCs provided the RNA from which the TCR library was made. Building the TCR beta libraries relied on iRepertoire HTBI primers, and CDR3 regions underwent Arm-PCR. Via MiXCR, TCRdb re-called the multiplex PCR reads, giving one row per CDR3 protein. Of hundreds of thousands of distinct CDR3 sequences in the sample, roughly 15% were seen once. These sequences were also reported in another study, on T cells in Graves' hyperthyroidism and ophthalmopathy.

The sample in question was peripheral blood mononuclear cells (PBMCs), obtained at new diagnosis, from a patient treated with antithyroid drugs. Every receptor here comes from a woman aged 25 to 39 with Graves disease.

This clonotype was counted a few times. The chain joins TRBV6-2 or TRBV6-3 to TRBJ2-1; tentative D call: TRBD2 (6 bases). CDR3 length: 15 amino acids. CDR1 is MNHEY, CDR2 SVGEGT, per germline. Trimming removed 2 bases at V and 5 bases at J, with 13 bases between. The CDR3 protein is CASSYDWRADNEQFF. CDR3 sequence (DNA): TGTGCCAGCAGTTACGACTGGAGGGCGGACAATGAGCAGTTCTTC.

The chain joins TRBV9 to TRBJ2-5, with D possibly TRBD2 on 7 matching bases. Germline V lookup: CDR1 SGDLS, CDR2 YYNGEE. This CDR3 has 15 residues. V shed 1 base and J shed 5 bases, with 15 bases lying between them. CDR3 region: CASSVLGGRQETQYF. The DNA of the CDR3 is TGTGCCAGCAGCGTACTCGGGGGGCGGCAGGAGACCCAGTACTTC.

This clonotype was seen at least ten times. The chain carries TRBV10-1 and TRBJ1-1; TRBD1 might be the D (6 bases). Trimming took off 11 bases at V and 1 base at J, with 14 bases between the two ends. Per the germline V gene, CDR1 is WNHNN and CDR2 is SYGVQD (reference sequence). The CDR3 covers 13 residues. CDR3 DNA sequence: TGCGCCTCCCGTACAGGGCGGAACACTGAAGCTTTCTTT. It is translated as CASRTGRNTEAFF.

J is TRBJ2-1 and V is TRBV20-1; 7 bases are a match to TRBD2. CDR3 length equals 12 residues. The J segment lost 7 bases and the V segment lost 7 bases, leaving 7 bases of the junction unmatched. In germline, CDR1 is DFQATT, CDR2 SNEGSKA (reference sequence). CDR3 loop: CSVASGLNEQFF. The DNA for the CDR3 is TGCAGTGTGGCTAGCGGATTGAATGAGCAGTTCTTC.

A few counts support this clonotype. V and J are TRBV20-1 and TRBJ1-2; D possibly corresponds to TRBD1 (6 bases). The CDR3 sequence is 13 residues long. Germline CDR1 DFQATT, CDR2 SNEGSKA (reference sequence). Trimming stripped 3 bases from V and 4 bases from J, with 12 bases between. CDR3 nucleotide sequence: TGCAGTGCTAGTAGGGACACAAGCTATGGCTACACCTTC. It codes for CSASRDTSYGYTF.

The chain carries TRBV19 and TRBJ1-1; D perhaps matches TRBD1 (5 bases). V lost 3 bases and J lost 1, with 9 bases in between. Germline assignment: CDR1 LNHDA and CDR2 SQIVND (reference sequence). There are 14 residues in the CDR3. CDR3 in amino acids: CASSMWDGNTEAFF. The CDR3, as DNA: TGTGCCAGTAGTATGTGGGACGGGAACACTGAAGCTTTCTTT.

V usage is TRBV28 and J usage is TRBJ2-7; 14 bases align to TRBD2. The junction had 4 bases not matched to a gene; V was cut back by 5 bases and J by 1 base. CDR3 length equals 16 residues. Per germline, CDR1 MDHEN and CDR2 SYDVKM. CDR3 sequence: CASSTGTSGSSYEQYF. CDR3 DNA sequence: TGTGCCAGCAGTACCGGGACTAGCGGGAGTTCCTACGAGCAGTACTTC.

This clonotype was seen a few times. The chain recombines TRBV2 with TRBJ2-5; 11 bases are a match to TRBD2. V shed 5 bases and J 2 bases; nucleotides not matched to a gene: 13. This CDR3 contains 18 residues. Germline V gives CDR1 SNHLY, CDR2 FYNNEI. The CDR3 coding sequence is TGTGCCAGCAGTAAGGGATTAGCGGGAGGGCCGCATCAAGAGACCCAGTACTTC. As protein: CASSKGLAGGPHQETQYF.

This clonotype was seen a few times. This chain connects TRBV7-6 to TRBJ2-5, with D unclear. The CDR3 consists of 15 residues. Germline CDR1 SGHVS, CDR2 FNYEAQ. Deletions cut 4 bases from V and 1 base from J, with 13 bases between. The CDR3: CASSSTYLTQETQYF. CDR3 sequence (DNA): TGTGCCAGCAGCTCCACCTACCTAACCCAAGAGACCCAGTACTTC.

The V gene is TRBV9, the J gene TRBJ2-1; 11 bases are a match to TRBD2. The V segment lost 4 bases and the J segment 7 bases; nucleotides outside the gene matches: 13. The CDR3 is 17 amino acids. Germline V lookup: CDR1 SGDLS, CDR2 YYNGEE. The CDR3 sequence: CASSISLAGGPRNEQFF. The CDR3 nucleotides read TGTGCCAGCAGCATCTCCTTAGCGGGAGGGCCTAGGAATGAGCAGTTCTTC.

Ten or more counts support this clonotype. CDR3 sequence (DNA): TGTGCCACCAGTGATGTTGTCAGAACGGGGGAGACCCAGTACTTC. This gives the protein CATSDVVRTGETQYF. The chain combines TRBV24-1 with TRBJ2-5; D is perhaps TRBD2 (5 bases). The length of the CDR3 is 15 residues. With 3 bases removed from V and 5 bases from J, the gap between germline ends came to 15 bases. Germline V CDR1 and CDR2: KGHDR, SFDVKD.

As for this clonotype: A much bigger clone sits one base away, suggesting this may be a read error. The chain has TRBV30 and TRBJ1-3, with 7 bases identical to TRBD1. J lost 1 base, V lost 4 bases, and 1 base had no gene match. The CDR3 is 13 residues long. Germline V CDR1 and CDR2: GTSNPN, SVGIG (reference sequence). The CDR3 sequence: CAWKTGSGNTIYF. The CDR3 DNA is TGTGCCTGGAAGACAGGGTCTGGAAACACCATATATTTT.

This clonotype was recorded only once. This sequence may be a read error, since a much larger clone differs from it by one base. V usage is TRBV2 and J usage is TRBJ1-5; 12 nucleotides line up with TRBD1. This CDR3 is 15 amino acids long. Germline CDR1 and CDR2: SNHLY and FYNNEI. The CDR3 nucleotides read TGTGCCAGCAGTGGGGGACAGGGGGCCCATCAGCCCCGGCATTTT. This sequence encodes CASSGGQGAHQPRHF.

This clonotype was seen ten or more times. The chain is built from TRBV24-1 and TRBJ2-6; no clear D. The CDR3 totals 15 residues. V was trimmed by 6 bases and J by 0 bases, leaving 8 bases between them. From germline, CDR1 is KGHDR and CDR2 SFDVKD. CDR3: CATSRPGSGANVLTF. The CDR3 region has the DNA TGTGCCACCAGTAGGCCCGGCTCTGGGGCCAACGTCCTGACTTTC.

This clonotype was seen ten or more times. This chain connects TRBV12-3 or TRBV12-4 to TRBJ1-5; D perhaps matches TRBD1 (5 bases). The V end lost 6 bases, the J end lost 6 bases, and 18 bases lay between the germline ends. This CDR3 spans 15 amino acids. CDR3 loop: CASSQDGAAGQPQHF. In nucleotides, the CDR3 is TGTGCCAGCAGCCAAGATGGGGCCGCGGGTCAGCCCCAGCATTTT.

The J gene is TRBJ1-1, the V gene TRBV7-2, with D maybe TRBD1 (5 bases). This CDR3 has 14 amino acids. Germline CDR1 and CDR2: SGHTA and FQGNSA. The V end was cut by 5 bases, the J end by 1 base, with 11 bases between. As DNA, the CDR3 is TGTGCCAGCAGCCCACAGGTCCGGAACACTGAAGCTTTCTTT. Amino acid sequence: CASSPQVRNTEAFF.

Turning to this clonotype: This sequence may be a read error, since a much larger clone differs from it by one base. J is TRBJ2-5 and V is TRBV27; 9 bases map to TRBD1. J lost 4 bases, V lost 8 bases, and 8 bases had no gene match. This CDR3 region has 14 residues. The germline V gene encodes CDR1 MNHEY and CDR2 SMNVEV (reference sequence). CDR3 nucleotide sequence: TGTGCCAGCGGGGGGACAGGGACCGGAGAGACCCAGTACTTC. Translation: CASGGTGTGETQYF.

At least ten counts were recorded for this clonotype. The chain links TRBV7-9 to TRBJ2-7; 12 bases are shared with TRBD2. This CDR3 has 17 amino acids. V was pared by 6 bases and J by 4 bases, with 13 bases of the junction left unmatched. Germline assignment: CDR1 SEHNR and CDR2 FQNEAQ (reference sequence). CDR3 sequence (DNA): TGTGCCAGCAGTGCCCCCGGACTAGCGGGATCTTCGTACGAGCAGTACTTC. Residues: CASSAPGLAGSSYEQYF.

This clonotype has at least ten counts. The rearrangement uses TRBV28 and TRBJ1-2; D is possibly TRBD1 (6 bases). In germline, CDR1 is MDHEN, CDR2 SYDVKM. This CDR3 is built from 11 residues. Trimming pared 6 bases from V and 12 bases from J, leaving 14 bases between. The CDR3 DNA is TGTGCCAGCAGAAAAGAGGGGGGGCACACCTTC. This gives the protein CASRKEGGHTF.